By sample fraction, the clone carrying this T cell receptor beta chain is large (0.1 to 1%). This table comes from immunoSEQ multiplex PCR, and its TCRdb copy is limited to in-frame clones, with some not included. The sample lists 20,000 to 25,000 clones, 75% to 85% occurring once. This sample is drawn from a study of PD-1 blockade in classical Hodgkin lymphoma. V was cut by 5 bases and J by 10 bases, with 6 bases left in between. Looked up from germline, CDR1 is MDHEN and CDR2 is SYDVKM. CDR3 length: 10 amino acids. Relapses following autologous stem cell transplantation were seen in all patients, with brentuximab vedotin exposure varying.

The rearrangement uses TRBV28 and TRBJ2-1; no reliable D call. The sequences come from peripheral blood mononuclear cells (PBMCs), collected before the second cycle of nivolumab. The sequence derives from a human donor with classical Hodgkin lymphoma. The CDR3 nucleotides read TGTGCCAGCAGTGATCAAGAGCAGTTCTTC. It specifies CASSDQEQFF.